Sequencing of this T cell receptor beta chain was carried out in a study of prognosis after radiotherapy for stage I lung cancer (dated by TCRdb to the early 2020s). Regarding the study in general: Between early 2018 and early 2019, nineteen patients with stage I NSCLC were enrolled in Nanjing, China. In about 14 patients the disease was a newly diagnosed primary stage I lung tumor, whereas a few had oligometastatic NSCLC following surgical resection of the primary tumor. Every patient was deemed medically inoperable, 12 because of comorbidities and six to eight because they refused surgery. Ages in the cohort of about a dozen men and about six women ranged from roughly 53 to 84 years, with a median of 74. On tumor histology, twelve patients had adenocarcinoma and several had squamous cell carcinoma. Image-guided IMRT or VMAT was used to deliver SBRT in 3 to 5 fractions at a biologically effective dose of at least 100 Gy. In every patient, SBRT was given without any concurrent therapy. After SBRT, distant metastases developed in about 20% of the 19 patients at a median of 7 months, while the remaining 15 patients had no significant progression. The study profiled peripheral blood TCR beta repertoires from stage I NSCLC patients before and after stereotactic body radiotherapy and related them to distant failure. For each of the 20 or so patients, one blood sample was taken before SBRT and one after, so the study sequenced around 40 samples in total.

Two rounds of multiplex PCR were used to amplify the TCR beta CDR3 region from genomic DNA. The first PCR round used primers specific to each TRBV and TRBJ gene, and the primer sequences were filed in Chinese patent CN105087789A. Universal primers were used in the second round of PCR. The Roche High Pure PCR Template Preparation Kit was used to extract genomic DNA from frozen PBMCs. An Illumina HiSeq 3000 was used to sequence the libraries paired-end with 151 bp reads. In the source study's methods: Raw reads lacking the multiplex PCR primer sequences were removed with CutAdapt. High-quality paired reads were merged into contigs with PEAR. By aligning each contig to reference sequences, MiXCR assigned the TRB V, D and J gene segments to that contig. To remove sequencing errors, CDR3 sequences were clustered according to base quality and sequence similarity. Diversity was measured as Shannon entropy normalized by the natural log of productive TCR sequence number. Clonality was defined as one minus Shannon entropy divided by the natural log of the number of unique clonotypes. Using the Youden index from ROC curves, the researchers picked the repertoire-metric cut-offs for progression-free survival, and all analyses were carried out in R 3.5.3. The public reads were run again by TCRdb, first through fastp at Q25 and then through MiXCR, and only productive beta chains were kept. Every CDR3 protein is listed once, alongside the most common genes and DNA of its rows. The V and J calls were not made by the authors but by TCRdb's processing. This sample is represented by under 55,000 distinct CDR3 sequences; about 37% of them were singletons. The ten largest account for 8% to 10% of the sample.

As encoded in the germline V gene, CDR1 is MGHRA while CDR2 is YSYEKL. Inclusive of the bounding cysteine and phenylalanine, the CDR3 is 13 residues long. Here the CDR3 DNA is all that survives: 39 bases in frame from base 1. V was cut back by 3 bases and J by 5 bases, leaving a gap of 8 bases between them. All patients had node-negative disease on CT and PET/CT, and none had a history of other malignancies or had previously received chemotherapy or radiotherapy. At each of the two time points, six milliliters of peripheral venous blood were collected into EDTA tubes. Ficoll-Paque Plus density-gradient centrifugation was used to isolate PBMCs. Right after collection, samples were placed at -80 degrees C and kept there until analysis. The study at large found these results: The study was limited by its small cohort and short follow-up, and the findings require independent validation. TRBV and TRBJ usage frequencies reportedly differed by metastasis status, in two V genes at baseline and in roughly ten V and two J genes after SBRT. Tumor specificity of expanded TCR clones was not determined. After SBRT, the number of unique TCR clones decreased (median roughly 9,500 before versus about 7,000 after; Wilcoxon paired P=0.011). Post-SBRT Shannon entropy and its change from baseline were lower in patients who developed distant metastases; baseline Shannon entropy was not associated with metastases. No adjustment for multiple comparisons was applied to any of the reported P values.

The sample holds a few counts of this clonotype. What antigen it recognizes has not been identified. Qualities for individual bases were not recorded, and no much larger clone is one base off. The source was PBMCs, collected before or after stereotactic body radiation therapy (not recorded which). Here the chain combines TRBV4-1 and TRBJ1-5; the D gene assignment is ambiguous. The clonotype was recovered from a donor older than 45 with non-small cell lung cancer. The DNA sequence is as follows: TGCGCCAGCAGCCAGAGGACGGATCAGCCCCAGCATTTT. This sequence encodes CASSQRTDQPQHF.